The text below deals with one T cell receptor beta chain. The antigen is unknown. The data derive from a study of CD8 T cells in ankylosing spondylitis. General observations from the study: For ankylosing spondylitis blood, a TCR beta motif of roughly 8 highly homologous variants appeared characteristic.

By quantitative 5'-RACE with molecular barcodes, the TCR beta libraries were made. TCRdb independently ran MiXCR on the 5' RACE reads; one entry per CDR3 protein. The data contain just under 350,000 distinct CDR3 sequences, around 15% of them singletons. The length of the CDR3 is 16 residues. Germline V lookup: CDR1 SGHAT, CDR2 FQNNGV. V shed 5 bases, J shed 2 bases, and the junction held 7 bases outside the gene matches. The specimen sequenced was blood, either unsorted or a sorted T cell fraction (not recorded which). The genes are TRBV11-2 and TRBJ2-2; 8 positions match TRBD1. This TCR was sampled from a male donor with ankylosing spondylitis or in good health (not recorded which). The CDR3, as DNA: TGTGCCAGCAGCCCCCTAGGACAGGGTAACACCGGGGAGCTGTTTTTT. Its translation: CASSPLGQGNTGELFF.